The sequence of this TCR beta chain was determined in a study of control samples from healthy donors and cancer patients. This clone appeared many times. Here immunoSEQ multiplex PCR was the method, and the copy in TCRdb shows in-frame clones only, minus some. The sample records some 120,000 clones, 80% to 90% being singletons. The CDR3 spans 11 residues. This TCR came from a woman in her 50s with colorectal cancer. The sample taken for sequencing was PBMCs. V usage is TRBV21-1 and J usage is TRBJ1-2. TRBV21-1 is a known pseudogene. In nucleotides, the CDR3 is TGTGCCAGCACCACCTTTAATGGCTACACCTTC. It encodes CASTTFNGYTF.